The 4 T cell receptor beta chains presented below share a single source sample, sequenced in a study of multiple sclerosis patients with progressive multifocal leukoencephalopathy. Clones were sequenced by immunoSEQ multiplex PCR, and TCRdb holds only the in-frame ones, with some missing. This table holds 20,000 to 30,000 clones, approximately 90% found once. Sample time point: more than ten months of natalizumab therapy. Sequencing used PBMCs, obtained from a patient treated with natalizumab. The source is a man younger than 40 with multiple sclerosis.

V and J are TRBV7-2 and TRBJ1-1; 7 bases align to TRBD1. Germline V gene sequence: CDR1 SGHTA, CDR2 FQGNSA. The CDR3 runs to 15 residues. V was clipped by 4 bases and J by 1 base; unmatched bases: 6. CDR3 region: CASSSARQGNTEAFF. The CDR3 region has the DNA TGTGCCAGCAGCTCCGCACGACAGGGGAACACTGAAGCTTTCTTT.

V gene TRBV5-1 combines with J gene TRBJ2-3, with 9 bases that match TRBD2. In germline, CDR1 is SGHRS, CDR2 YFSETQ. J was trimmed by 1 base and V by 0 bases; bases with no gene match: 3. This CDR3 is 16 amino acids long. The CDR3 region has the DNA TGCGCCAGCAGCTTGGGGACTAGCGTGGGCACAGATACGCAGTATTTT. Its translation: CASSLGTSVGTDTQYF.

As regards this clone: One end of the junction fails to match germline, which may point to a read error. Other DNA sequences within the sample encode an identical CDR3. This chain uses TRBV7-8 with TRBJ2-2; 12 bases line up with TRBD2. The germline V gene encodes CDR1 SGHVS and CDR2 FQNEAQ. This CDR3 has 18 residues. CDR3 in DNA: TGTGCCAGCAGCTTAGGGACTAGCGGGACGGCCCTCACCGGGGAGCTGTTTTTC. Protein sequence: CASSLGTSGTALTGELFF.

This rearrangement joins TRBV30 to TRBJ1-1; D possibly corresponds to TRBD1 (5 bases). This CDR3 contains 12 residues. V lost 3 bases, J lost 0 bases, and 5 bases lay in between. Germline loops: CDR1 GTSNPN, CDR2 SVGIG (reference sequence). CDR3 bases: TGTGCCTGGAGCAGGGTGAACACTGAAGCTTTCTTT. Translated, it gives CAWSRVNTEAFF.